This T cell receptor beta chain derives from a study of post-analysis software for immune sequencing data. Study-wide background: Relapsing-remitting, secondary progressive and progressive-relapsing courses of multiple sclerosis were included.

Sequencing libraries made from TCR beta cDNA carried unique molecular identifiers. Input of about 0.9 to 10 million T cells yielded 550,000 or so cDNA molecules. TCRdb re-analysed the PCR reads in MiXCR, keeping a single row per CDR3 protein. The data contain more than 450,000 distinct CDR3 sequences, around a third of them singletons. The CDR3 totals 16 residues. The ends lost 2 bases at V and 1 base at J; junction bases unmatched: 3. Germline V gives CDR1 SGHTA, CDR2 FQGTGA. Points on this clonotype: Its antigen is not known.

The study, taken as a whole, reports: Five or six TRBV segments were more frequent in patients than controls; TRBV5-6, TRBV5-1 and TRBV20-1 belonged to this group. Multiple sclerosis patients showed significantly lower normalized Chao1 diversity than controls did.

The V and J genes are TRBV7-3 and TRBJ2-5; 11 nucleotides align to TRBD1. This TCR derives from a girl aged 2-17 years with multiple sclerosis. Sequenced input: blood. This CDR3 reads CASSLRGTGGQETQYF. The DNA of the CDR3 is TGTGCCAGCAGCTTACGAGGGACAGGGGGCCAAGAGACCCAGTACTTC.